These 7 T cell receptor beta chains came from one sample sequenced in a study of cytotoxic CD8 clonotypes in ibrutinib-treated CLL. Repertoires were generated with immunoSEQ multiplex PCR, while TCRdb's copy carries only in-frame clones and drops some. The profile covers 200,000 to 250,000 clones, with about three quarters appearing a single time and approximately 6.3% taken by the ten largest. Sequences were derived from PBMCs, sampled after 12 months of ibrutinib treatment. The receptors were sampled from a human donor with chronic lymphocytic leukemia.

There are many counts of this clone. The chain recombines TRBV5-6 with TRBJ1-3; D is unresolved. Germline CDR1 reads SGHDT; CDR2 reads YYEEEE. V lost 0 bases and J lost 1, with 8 bases in between. The CDR3 contains 15 residues. DNA for the CDR3: TGTGCCAGCAGCTTGGGGACTGTATCTGGAAACACCATATATTTT. Its protein is CASSLGTVSGNTIYF.

The chain joins TRBV7-2 to TRBJ2-7, with TRBD2 matching over 7 bases. Germline loops: CDR1 SGHTA, CDR2 FQGNSA. This CDR3 is built from 14 residues. The J segment lost 1 base and the V segment lost 5 bases, leaving 5 bases of the junction unmatched. CDR3 in amino acids: CASSQRRGSYEQYF. Here the CDR3 DNA reads TGTGCCAGCAGCCAGCGGCGGGGGTCCTACGAGCAGTACTTC.

This chain joins TRBV29-1 and TRBJ1-1, with D perhaps TRBD1 (5 bases). Germline CDR1 SQVTM, CDR2 ANQGSEA. The CDR3 sequence is 16 residues long. Trimming removed 4 bases at V and 0 bases at J, with 18 bases between. The DNA for the CDR3 is TGCAGCGTTGCAGGGATCCGGGGCCTAATGAACACTGAAGCTTTCTTT. It specifies CSVAGIRGLMNTEAFF.

The rearrangement links TRBV6-1 to TRBJ1-5; D call uncertain. The germline gives CDR1 MNHNS, CDR2 SASEGT. The length of the CDR3 is 16 residues. Between the trimmed V and J ends, which lost 3 bases and 2 bases, there was a span of 14 bases. The CDR3 DNA follows: TGTGCCAGCAGTGAGGGGAAAGGGAGTGGCAATCAGCCCCAGCATTTT. It specifies CASSEGKGSGNQPQHF.

The chain combines TRBV9 with TRBJ1-5; 9 bases are a match to TRBD1. CDR1 is SGDLS and CDR2 is YYNGEE in the germline V gene. Trimming at V came to 3 bases and at J to 1 base, leaving 2 bases not matched to a gene. The CDR3 length is 15 residues. The CDR3 reads CASSGGTGSNQPQHF. The CDR3 DNA follows: TGTGCCAGCAGCGGCGGGACAGGGAGCAATCAGCCCCAGCATTTT.

V and J are TRBV4-3 and TRBJ2-6, with D possibly matching TRBD2 (6 bases). V lost 4 bases, J lost 2 bases, and 9 bases lay in between. Germline lookup yields CDR1 LGHNA and CDR2 YSLEER. CDR3 length equals 15 residues. The CDR3 loop reads CASSPEGPGANVLTF. In DNA form, the CDR3 reads TGCGCCAGCAGCCCGGAGGGGCCTGGGGCCAACGTCCTGACTTTC.

V gene TRBV5-1 combines with J gene TRBJ2-7, with D possibly being TRBD2 (6 bases). The CDR3 sequence is 13 residues long. The V and J ends lost 4 bases and 7 bases respectively, with 15 bases between them. Germline V gene sequence: CDR1 SGHRS, CDR2 YFSETQ. CDR3 DNA: TGCGCCAGCAGCGCCGACCCTGGGAGGGAGCAGTACTTC. It encodes CASSADPGREQYF.